This T cell receptor (beta chain) was recorded in a study of T cells in Graves' hyperthyroidism and ophthalmopathy. Study-wide context: Peripheral blood was collected at initial diagnosis, before any treatment.

TCR beta CDR3 sequences were amplified from RNA transcripts. A first-round RT-PCR of the TCR CDR3 used the HTBI primer set. TCRdb reanalysed the multiplex PCR reads using MiXCR and keeps one entry per CDR3 protein. The table includes 400,000 or so distinct CDR3 sequences, roughly 15% detected once. The CDR3 is made up of 17 amino acids. V lost 3 bases, J lost 1 base, and 7 bases stayed unmatched. This clonotype occurred many times. Sequenced material: blood. J is TRBJ1-1 and V is TRBV12-3 or TRBV12-4; 11 bases line up with TRBD1. The receptor comes from a woman between 25 and 40 years old with Graves' ophthalmopathy. The DNA of the CDR3 is TGTGCCAGCAGTTTCCGGGACAGGGGGTTTACGAACACTGAAGCTTTCTTT. Protein sequence: CASSFRDRGFTNTEAFF.